One sample yielded the 29 T cell receptor beta chains listed below, sequenced in a study of regulatory T cells in long-lasting Graves disease. Arm-PCR of CDR3 regions and iRepertoire HTBI primers were the basis on which TCR beta libraries were built. TCRdb passed the multiplex PCR reads through MiXCR, listing each CDR3 protein once. The sample carries 550,000 to 700,000 distinct CDR3 sequences, roughly 15% recorded once. As for time point: newly diagnosed GD, antithyroid drugs for less than 3 months. After RNA was extracted from PBMCs, the TCR library was made from it. The same sample was also used in a study of T cells in Graves' hyperthyroidism and ophthalmopathy.

Sample: peripheral blood mononuclear cells (PBMCs), taken at new diagnosis, from a patient treated with antithyroid drugs. These receptors were taken from a man aged 18-30 years with Graves disease.

The chain couples TRBV12-3 or TRBV12-4 to TRBJ2-1; 8 bases match TRBD2. Trimming took 6 bases from V and 11 from J; bases not matched to a gene: 12. The CDR3 consists of 14 residues. CDR3 sequence: CASRPGLEANKQFF. The CDR3 bases are TGTGCCAGCAGACCGGGACTAGAAGCGAATAAGCAGTTCTTC.

CDR3 sequence: CASSSFPNTIYF. CDR3 DNA: TGTGCCAGCAGCTCCTTCCCAAACACCATATATTTT. This chain connects TRBV7-9 to TRBJ1-3; D gene ambiguous. Germline V gene lookup returns CDR1 SEHNR and CDR2 FQNEAQ (reference sequence). The CDR3 spans 12 residues. V shed 4 bases and J shed 6 bases, with 7 bases lying between them.

This clonotype showed up many times. The junction differs from germline at one of its ends, possibly a read error. CDR3: CTSSLRTGDTEAFF. CDR3 sequence (DNA): TGTACCAGCAGTTTACGGACCGGGGACACTGAAGCTTTCTTT. This chain connects TRBV12-3 or TRBV12-4 to TRBJ1-1, with unresolved D. The CDR3 covers 14 residues.

This clonotype was observed a few times. This chain links TRBV7-2 with TRBJ1-4; 9 bases map to TRBD1. The CDR3 is 17 residues long. V was clipped by 1 base and J by 1 base; unmatched bases: 4. Germline V gene sequence: CDR1 SGHTA, CDR2 FQGNSA. DNA for the CDR3: TGTGCCAGCAGCTTAGTTCGGGGACAGGGAACTAATGAAAAACTGTTTTTT. Protein sequence: CASSLVRGQGTNEKLFF.

The rearrangement links TRBV29-1 to TRBJ2-1; D remains ambiguous. The J call may be mistaken, given a closer DNA end match to TRBJ2-5. Germline V gives CDR1 SQVTM, CDR2 ANQGSEA. CDR3 length equals 14 residues. The CDR3 DNA reads TGCAGCGTTGAAGGCGACGATCCCTGGGAGACCCAGTACTTC. Translation: CSVEGDDPWETQYF.

Points on this clonotype: A much more abundant neighbour one base away suggests this may be a read error. V gene TRBV6-2 or TRBV6-3 combines with J gene TRBJ2-7; 9 bases map to TRBD2. The CDR3 extends over 13 amino acids. Germline-derived CDR1 and CDR2 are MNHEY and SVGEGT. The V gene end was trimmed by 8 bases and the J gene end by 5 bases; junction bases not matched to a gene: 7. The CDR3 DNA reads as TGTGCCAGCGCAATGACTAGCGGCAACGAGCAGTACTTC. This gives the protein CASAMTSGNEQYF.

This sequence joins TRBV28 and TRBJ2-3; the D gene is possibly TRBD1 (6 bases). V lost 1 base to trimming and J lost 3 bases, with 11 bases between them. The CDR3 consists of 15 residues. Germline values: CDR1 MDHEN, CDR2 SYDVKM. The CDR3 spells CASSLSFGQTDTQYF. The CDR3 coding sequence is TGTGCCAGCAGTTTATCATTCGGACAGACAGATACGCAGTATTTT.

The chain is built from TRBV9 and TRBJ2-1; TRBD2 matches at 7 bases. This CDR3 spans 15 amino acids. V lost 1 base to trimming and J lost 2 bases; unmatched junction nucleotides: 3. Germline values: CDR1 SGDLS, CDR2 YYNGEE. The CDR3 is CASSVLAEPYNEQFF. For the CDR3, the DNA is TGTGCCAGCAGCGTACTAGCGGAACCCTACAATGAGCAGTTCTTC. The whole variable domain, filled in from reference TRBV9 and TRBJ2-1, reads DSGVTQTPKHLITATGQRVTLRCSPRSGDLSVYWYQQSLDQGLQFLIQYYNGEERAKGNILERFSAQQFPDLHSELNLSSLELGDSALYFCASSVLAEPYNEQFFGPGTRLTVL.

The chain recombines TRBV5-1 with TRBJ2-3; 7 nucleotides line up with TRBD1. Per germline, CDR1 SGHRS and CDR2 YFSETQ. There are 15 residues in the CDR3. Trimming cost V 3 bases and J 0 bases; bases outside gene matches: 4. The CDR3 coding sequence is TGCGCCAGCAGCTACGGGACAGTTAGCACAGATACGCAGTATTTT. It yields the protein CASSYGTVSTDTQYF.

The V gene is TRBV5-1, the J gene TRBJ1-2; D remains unclear. The CDR3 is 15 amino acids. V dropped 0 bases and J dropped 6 bases, with 15 bases sitting between them. The germline gives CDR1 SGHRS, CDR2 YFSETQ. CDR3 bases: TGCGCCAGCAGCTTGGTGGCCACTCCCCAGCATGGCTACACCTTC. Amino acids: CASSLVATPQHGYTF.

This chain connects TRBV5-1 to TRBJ1-6, with a weak D call TRBD1 (5 bases). This CDR3 comprises 18 residues. Germline assignment: CDR1 SGHRS and CDR2 YFSETQ. Trimming took 0 bases from V and 11 from J, leaving 24 bases between them. The CDR3 protein is CASSLAYSPVKGTPPLHF. The CDR3 nucleotides read TGCGCCAGCAGCTTGGCCTACTCGCCGGTCAAGGGGACGCCACCCCTCCACTTT.

This clonotype was counted many times. V usage is TRBV20-1 and J usage is TRBJ2-5; 9 nucleotides match TRBD1. The CDR3 contains 16 residues. Germline V gives CDR1 DFQATT, CDR2 SNEGSKA (reference sequence). The V and J ends lost 6 bases and 5 bases, in that order; junction bases with no gene match: 16. In DNA form, the CDR3 reads TGCAGTGCGCCGATTTTCCGGGACAGGGCCTGGGAGACCCAGTACTTC. Protein sequence: CSAPIFRDRAWETQYF.

This clonotype was found a few times. The chain links TRBV3-1 to TRBJ2-1; 9 bases match TRBD2. Germline V CDR1 and CDR2: LGHDT, YNNKEL (reference sequence). CDR3 length equals 13 residues. With 11 bases clipped from V and 10 bases from J, the junction kept 12 bases outside the gene matches. DNA of the CDR3: TGTGCCTGTAGGCTAGCGGGACTCGAGGAGCAGTTCTTC. Translated: CACRLAGLEEQFF.

This clonotype was counted at least ten times. The chain combines TRBV27 with TRBJ2-3; D remains unclear. Germline lookup yields CDR1 MNHEY and CDR2 SMNVEV (reference sequence). The CDR3 runs 12 residues. Trimming took 6 bases from V and 10 from J, leaving 14 bases between them. The CDR3, as DNA: TGTGCCAGCAGAAGCTATTTGGCGGCGCAGTATTTT. It codes for CASRSYLAAQYF.

There are many counts of this clonotype. The CDR3 is CASSFGGSPLHF. CDR3 in DNA: TGCGCCAGCAGCTTCGGGGGATCACCCCTCCACTTT. The chain links TRBV5-1 to TRBJ1-6; D possibly corresponds to TRBD1 (5 bases). V was pared by 2 bases and J by 10 bases, with 7 bases between. The CDR3 has 12 amino acids. Germline V gene lookup returns CDR1 SGHRS and CDR2 YFSETQ.

The chain uses TRBV5-4 and TRBJ1-3, with D perhaps TRBD1 (5 bases). The V end was cut by 4 bases, the J end by 4 bases, with 18 bases between. The length of the CDR3 is 16 residues. Per germline, CDR1 SGHNT and CDR2 YYREEE (reference sequence). In DNA, the CDR3 is TGTGCCAGCAGCCTCGGAGGGGCCACCTACGGAAACACCATATATTTT. Translating gives CASSLGGATYGNTIYF.

This clonotype was counted ten times or more. V and J are TRBV5-1 and TRBJ1-1; unclear D gene. V was cut by 4 bases and J by 4 bases, with 14 bases left in between. Germline CDR1 and CDR2: SGHRS and YFSETQ. The CDR3 has 14 amino acids. The CDR3 DNA sequence: TGCGCCAGCAGCCCTTGGACCCCGGGCACTGAAGCTTTCTTT. It yields the protein CASSPWTPGTEAFF.

J is TRBJ1-2 and V is TRBV5-1, with D possibly being TRBD1 (5 bases). The germline V gene encodes CDR1 SGHRS and CDR2 YFSETQ. V gave up 4 bases and J gave up 5 bases, with 21 bases separating them. The CDR3 has 16 amino acids. CDR3 amino acids: CASSPWIPQGSYGYTF. CDR3 DNA: TGCGCCAGCAGCCCGTGGATCCCGCAGGGATCATATGGCTACACCTTC.

The CDR3 bases are TGTGCCAGCAGTCCCCCTTCGATAGTTCAGCCCCAGCATTTT. Translation gives CASSPPSIVQPQHF. The chain combines TRBV12-3 or TRBV12-4 with TRBJ1-5; the D is unclear. This CDR3 has 14 residues. Between the trimmed V and J ends, which lost 5 bases and 6 bases, there was a span of 14 bases.

The chain uses TRBV20-1 and TRBJ2-5, with 7 bases fitting TRBD1. The CDR3 length is 13 residues. Trimming took 6 bases from V and 5 from J; bases not matched to a gene: 9. Germline V gene lookup returns CDR1 DFQATT and CDR2 SNEGSKA (reference sequence). CDR3 sequence (DNA): TGCAGTGCCTCCTTGACAGGGTCCGAGACCCAGTACTTC. Translated, it gives CSASLTGSETQYF.

This clonotype was found many times. The chain is built from TRBV12-3 or TRBV12-4 and TRBJ1-2; 7 positions match TRBD1. The CDR3 spans 14 residues. V was pared by 5 bases and J by 8 bases, with 11 bases of the junction left unmatched. Here the CDR3 reads CASSQSGQAKGYTF. The CDR3 region has the DNA TGTGCCAGCAGTCAATCAGGACAGGCAAAGGGCTACACCTTC.

This rearrangement joins TRBV30 to TRBJ2-1; D not certain. The length of the CDR3 is 13 residues. V was clipped by 1 base and J by 4 bases, with 8 bases between them. Germline loops: CDR1 GTSNPN, CDR2 SVGIG (reference sequence). The chain's CDR3 is CAWSAGLYNEQFF. CDR3 bases: TGTGCCTGGAGTGCAGGTTTGTACAATGAGCAGTTCTTC.

This clonotype was observed at least ten times. The V and J genes are TRBV11-3 and TRBJ2-1; tentatively, D is TRBD2 (5 bases). Trimming took 5 bases from V and 10 from J, leaving 12 bases between them. Germline CDR1 reads SGHNT; CDR2 reads YENEEA. The CDR3 totals 12 residues. CDR3 loop: CASSPGSREQFF. The CDR3 coding sequence is TGTGCCAGCAGCCCGGGGTCGAGGGAGCAGTTCTTC.

Comment on this clonotype: A read error may explain this, as a much larger clone is one base away. V usage is TRBV30 and J usage is TRBJ1-5; TRBD1 is a possible D gene (5 bases). The germline V and J ends were trimmed by 0 bases and 9 bases, with 24 bases remaining between them. The germline CDR1 and CDR2 sequences are GTSNPN and SVGIG (reference sequence). The CDR3 spans 17 residues. This CDR3 is CAWSVRTGPTGDRPQHF. CDR3 nucleotide sequence: TGTGCCTGGAGTGTCAGAACAGGCCCTACCGGGGATCGGCCCCAGCATTTT.

With regard to this clonotype: A read error is possible here, since a much larger clone lies one base away. This chain joins TRBV28 and TRBJ2-3, with 7 nucleotides matching TRBD2. The tail of the sequence fits TRBJ2-1 better, so the J call may be wrong. Germline values: CDR1 MDHEN, CDR2 SYDVKM. The CDR3 has 15 amino acids. The CDR3 nucleotides are TGTGCCAGCAGTTTTGAACGGGAGGTACGGTACGAGCAGTTCTTC. Translation: CASSFEREVRYEQFF.

J is TRBJ2-5 and V is TRBV20-1; D call uncertain. V lost 1 base to trimming and J lost 2 bases, with 8 bases between them. The CDR3 is 13 amino acids. Germline V CDR1 and CDR2: DFQATT, SNEGSKA (reference sequence). CDR3 sequence (DNA): TGCAGTGCTAGAGGCGGAAGGCAAGAGACCCAGTACTTC. Translation gives CSARGGRQETQYF.

A note on this clonotype: This sequence may be a read error, since a much larger clone differs from it by one base. CDR3 in amino acids: CASSQVQGDTESFF. In DNA form, the CDR3 reads TGTGCCAGCAGCCAAGTTCAGGGTGACACTGAATCTTTCTTT. J is TRBJ1-1 and V is TRBV3-1; TRBD1 might be the D (5 bases). The CDR3 has 14 amino acids. Germline V gene lookup returns CDR1 LGHDT and CDR2 YNNKEL (reference sequence).

The chain couples TRBV9 to TRBJ2-3; TRBD2 agrees at 9 bases. In germline, CDR1 is SGDLS, CDR2 YYNGEE. This CDR3 contains 15 residues. V was clipped by 4 bases and J by 6 bases; unmatched bases: 9. The chain's CDR3 is CASSMGLAELDTQYF. The CDR3 DNA follows: TGTGCCAGCAGCATGGGACTAGCTGAACTGGATACGCAGTATTTT.

This clonotype has a handful of counts. This chain uses TRBV27 with TRBJ2-2; the D is unclear. With 2 bases removed from V and 6 bases from J, the gap between germline ends came to 10 bases. CDR1 and CDR2 from the germline V gene are MNHEY and SMNVEV (reference sequence). The length of the CDR3 is 14 residues. The CDR3 DNA is TGTGCCAGCAGTTTAATGCTGGCCTCCGGGGAGCTGTTTTTT. Protein product: CASSLMLASGELFF.